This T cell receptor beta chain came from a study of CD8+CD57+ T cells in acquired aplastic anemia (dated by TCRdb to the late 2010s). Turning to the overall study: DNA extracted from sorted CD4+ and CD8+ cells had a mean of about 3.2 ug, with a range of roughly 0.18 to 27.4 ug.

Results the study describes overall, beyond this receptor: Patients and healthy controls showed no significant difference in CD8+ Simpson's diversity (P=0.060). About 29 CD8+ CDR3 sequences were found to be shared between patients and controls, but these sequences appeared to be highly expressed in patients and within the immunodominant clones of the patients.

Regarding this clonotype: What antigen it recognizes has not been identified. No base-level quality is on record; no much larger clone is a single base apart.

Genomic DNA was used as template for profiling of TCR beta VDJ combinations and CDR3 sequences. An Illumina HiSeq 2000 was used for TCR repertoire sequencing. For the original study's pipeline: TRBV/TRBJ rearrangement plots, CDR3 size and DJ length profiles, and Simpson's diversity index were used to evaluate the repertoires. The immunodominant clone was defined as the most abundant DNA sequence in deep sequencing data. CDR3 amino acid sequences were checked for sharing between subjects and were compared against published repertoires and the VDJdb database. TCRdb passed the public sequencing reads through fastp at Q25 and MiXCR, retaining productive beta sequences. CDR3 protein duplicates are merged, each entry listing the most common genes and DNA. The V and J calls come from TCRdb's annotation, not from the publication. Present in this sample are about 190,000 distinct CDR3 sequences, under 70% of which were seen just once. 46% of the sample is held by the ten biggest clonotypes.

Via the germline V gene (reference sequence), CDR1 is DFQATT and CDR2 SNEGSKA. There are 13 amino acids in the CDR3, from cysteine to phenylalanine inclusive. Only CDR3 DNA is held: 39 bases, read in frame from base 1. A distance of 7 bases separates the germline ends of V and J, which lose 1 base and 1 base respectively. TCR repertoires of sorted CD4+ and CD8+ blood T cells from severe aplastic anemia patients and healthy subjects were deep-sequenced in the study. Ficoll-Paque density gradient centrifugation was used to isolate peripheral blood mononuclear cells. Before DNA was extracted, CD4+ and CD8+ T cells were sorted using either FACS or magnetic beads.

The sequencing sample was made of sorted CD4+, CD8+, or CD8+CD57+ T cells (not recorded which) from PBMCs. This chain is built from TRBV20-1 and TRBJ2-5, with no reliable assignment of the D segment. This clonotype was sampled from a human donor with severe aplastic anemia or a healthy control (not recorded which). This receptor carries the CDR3 CSARVGSQETQYF. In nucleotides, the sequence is TGCAGTGCTAGAGTCGGCTCCCAAGAGACCCAGTACTTC.